This T cell receptor (beta chain) was captured by sequencing in a study of blood T cell repertoires in COVID-19. Original analysis: Using reference gene primer amplification, nucleated cell counts were estimated. Using immunoSEQ multiplex PCR, the repertoire was profiled, and TCRdb retains in-frame clones only, with some absent. V, J and clone size reflect that table, while D and trimming were determined from the DNA. The top ten clones hold approximately 2.6% of a sample with 150,000 to 200,000 clones, approximately 84% of them seen once. V was trimmed by 1 base and J by 4 bases, leaving 13 bases between them. The CDR3 loop spans 15 amino acids. CDR1 SGHTA and CDR2 FQGTGA come from the germline V gene.

This sequence was found in a woman older than 75 with COVID-19, enrolled during active disease. Material: peripheral blood. The rearrangement joins TRBV7-3 to TRBJ1-1, with D uncertain. For the CDR3, the DNA is TGTGCCAGCAGCTTAAATCTCATTAGCCCCACTGAAGCTTTCTTT. As protein: CASSLNLISPTEAFF.